This T cell receptor (beta chain) was sequenced during a study of T cells in Graves' hyperthyroidism and ophthalmopathy. Germline V gives CDR1 SGHTA, CDR2 FQGTGA. The V end was cut by 5 bases, the J end by 2 bases, with 13 bases between. CDR3 length equals 16 residues. Diagnoses were established using clinical symptoms, serum thyroxine and TRAb, thyroid ultrasound and orbital computed tomography. Each 10 ml fresh peripheral blood draw supplied the PBMCs. Authors of the study amplified TCR beta CDR3 regions from RNA transcripts. First-round RT-PCR of the TCR CDR3 relied on the HTBI primer set. One entry per CDR3 protein, called by TCRdb with MiXCR from the multiplex PCR reads. Altogether 96,000 or so distinct CDR3 sequences are present, just over 50% being singletons, with the ten largest covering 27%.

Sequencing used blood. The clonotype originates from a woman aged 40-49 years with Graves' hyperthyroidism. The chain uses TRBV7-3 and TRBJ2-6; D is perhaps TRBD1 (8 bases). The CDR3 coding sequence is TGTGCCAGCAGCCAACAGGGGGGGGCTGGGGCCAACGTCCTGACTTTC. It specifies CASSQQGGAGANVLTF.